One sample yielded the 2 T cell receptor beta chains listed below, sequenced in a study of CD8 T cells in ankylosing spondylitis. These receptors are not linked to any known antigen. TCRdb reprocessed the 5' RACE reads via MiXCR and lists one record per CDR3 protein. The repertoire holds approximately 540,000 distinct CDR3 sequences, with roughly 13% as singletons. Findings and limits, study-wide: The study identified a TCR beta motif of several highly homologous variants that appeared characteristic of ankylosing spondylitis blood.

Input material: blood, either unsorted or a sorted T cell fraction (not recorded which). These receptors were collected from a male donor with ankylosing spondylitis.

The V and J genes are TRBV20-1 and TRBJ1-5; D is possibly TRBD1 (6 bases). CDR1 DFQATT and CDR2 SNEGSKA come from the germline V gene (reference sequence). V gave up 6 bases and J gave up 0 bases, with 18 bases separating them. The CDR3 length is 16 residues. The CDR3 region has the DNA TGCAGTGCAAAGAACCGGGCAGGGGATAGCAATCAGCCCCAGCATTTT. Translating it yields CSAKNRAGDSNQPQHF.

In this sample, this clonotype turned up a few times. The rearrangement joins TRBV27 to TRBJ2-7; 10 bases map to TRBD2. The CDR3 extends over 15 amino acids. After removal of 6 bases from V and 2 bases from J, the junction contained 7 bases not matched to a gene. CDR1 is MNHEY, CDR2 SMNVEV, per germline (reference sequence). For the CDR3, the DNA is TGTGCCAGCAGACCACTAGCGGGAACTCCCTACGAGCAGTACTTC. This encodes CASRPLAGTPYEQYF.